The clone carrying this TCR beta chain was counted only a few times. The antigen is unknown. Primers for the PCR totalled 60 Vbeta and 13 Jbeta. Profiling relied on immunoSEQ multiplex PCR, and the TCRdb table lists in-frame clones only, not all of them. The sample contains some 170,000 clones, 71% of which appear only once. This sample is drawn from a study of cytomegalovirus exposure and HLA in healthy donors. General study points: Sequences of the TCR beta chain were said to predict the HLA-A and HLA-B alleles of most subjects accurately. As a later analysis showed, a missense DCLRE1C variant was linked to trimming of TCR beta V- and J-genes. Some V segments could not be told apart, so they were left out, TRBV6-2 and TRBV6-3 among them.

The V segment lost 6 bases and the J segment 1 base; nucleotides outside the gene matches: 4. The CDR3 loop spans 14 amino acids. Germline assignment: CDR1 MNHEY and CDR2 SVGAGI. Donors consisted of healthy bone marrow donors. Source material: PBMCs. V usage is TRBV6-5 and J usage is TRBJ2-7, with 9 nucleotides matching TRBD1. The TCR was taken from a woman in her thirties in good health and CMV-seronegative. CDR3 protein: CASSRGTGSYEQYF. CDR3 coding DNA: TGTGCCAGCAGCCGCGGGACAGGGTCCTACGAGCAGTACTTC.